This T cell receptor beta chain was captured by sequencing in a study of blood T cells in healthy people across ages. Study observations and caveats: The recorded TCR beta diversity per million T cells decreased in a roughly linear manner with age. Estimated diversity that came from one million T cells was considered an underestimate.

Per sample, no less than 5 micrograms of total RNA were extracted. A second PCR, run for about 6 to 11 cycles, used a sample-barcoded 5' primer plus a J-beta primer mix. TCRdb reprocessed the 5' RACE reads with MiXCR, giving one entry per CDR3 protein. The table shows some 1.4 million distinct CDR3 sequences, with approximately 38% occurring only once. Concerning this clonotype: Its antigen is not identified.

The CDR3 totals 14 residues. In germline, CDR1 is LGHNT, CDR2 FRNRAP. Trimming cost V 5 bases and J 0 bases; bases outside gene matches: 3. The chain combines TRBV12-5 with TRBJ2-5, with 7 nucleotides matching TRBD2. Sequencing input: blood. The sequence was collected from a woman younger than 35 in good health. CDR3 in DNA: TGTGCTAGTGGTCCCGGGACTAACCAAGAGACCCAGTACTTC. Its translation is CASGPGTNQETQYF.